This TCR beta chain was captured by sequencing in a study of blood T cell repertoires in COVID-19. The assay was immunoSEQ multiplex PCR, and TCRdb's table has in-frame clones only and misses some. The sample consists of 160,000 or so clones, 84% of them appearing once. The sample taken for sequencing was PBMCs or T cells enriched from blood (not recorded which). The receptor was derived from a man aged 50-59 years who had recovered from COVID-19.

DNA of the CDR3: TGTGCCAGCAGCGTAGGCAGGGGACTAGCGGGTGAGCAGTTCTTC. It specifies CASSVGRGLAGEQFF. This chain uses TRBV9 with TRBJ2-1; 12 bases are shared with TRBD2. J was trimmed by 9 bases and V by 0 bases; bases with no gene match: 4. This CDR3 is built from 15 residues. The germline V gene has CDR1 SGDLS and CDR2 YYNGEE.